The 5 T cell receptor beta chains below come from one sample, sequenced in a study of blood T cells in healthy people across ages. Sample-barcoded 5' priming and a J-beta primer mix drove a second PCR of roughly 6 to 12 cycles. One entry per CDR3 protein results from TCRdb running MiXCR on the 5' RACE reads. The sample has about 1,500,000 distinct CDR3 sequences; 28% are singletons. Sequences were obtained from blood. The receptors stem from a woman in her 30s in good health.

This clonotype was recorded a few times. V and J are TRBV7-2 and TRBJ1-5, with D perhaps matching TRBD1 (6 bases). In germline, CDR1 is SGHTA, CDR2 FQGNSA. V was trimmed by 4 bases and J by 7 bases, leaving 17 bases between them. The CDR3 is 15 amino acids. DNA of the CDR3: TGTGCCAGCAGCTCGGCCCCTGCAGGGGCGCAGCCCCAGCATTTT. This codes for CASSSAPAGAQPQHF. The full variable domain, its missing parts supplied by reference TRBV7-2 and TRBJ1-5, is GAGVSQSPSNKVTEKGKDVELRCDPISGHTALYWYRQSLGQGLEFLIYFQGNSAPDKSGLPSDRFSAERTGGSVSTLTIQRTQQEDSAVYLCASSSAPAGAQPQHFGDGTRLSIL.

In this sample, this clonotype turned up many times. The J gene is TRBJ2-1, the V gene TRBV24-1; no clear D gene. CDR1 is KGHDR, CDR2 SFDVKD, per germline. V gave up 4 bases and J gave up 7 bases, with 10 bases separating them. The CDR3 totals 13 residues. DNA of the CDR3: TGTGCCACCAGTGACAGTCACCCGAATGAGCAGTTCTTC. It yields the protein CATSDSHPNEQFF.

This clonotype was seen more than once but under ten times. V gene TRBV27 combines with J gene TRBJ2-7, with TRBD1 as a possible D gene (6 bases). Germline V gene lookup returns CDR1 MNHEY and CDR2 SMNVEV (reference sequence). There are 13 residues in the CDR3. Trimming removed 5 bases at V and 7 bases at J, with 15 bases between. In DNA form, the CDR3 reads TGTGCCAGCAGTGACAGGATTCAGAGGGAGCAGTACTTC. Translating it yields CASSDRIQREQYF.

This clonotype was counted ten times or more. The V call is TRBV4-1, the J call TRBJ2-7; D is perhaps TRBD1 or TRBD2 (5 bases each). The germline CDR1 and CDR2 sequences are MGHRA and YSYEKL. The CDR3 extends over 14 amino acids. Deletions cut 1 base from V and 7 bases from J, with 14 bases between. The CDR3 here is CASSQVLGEFEQYF. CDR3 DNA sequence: TGCGCCAGCAGCCAAGTCCTGGGGGAGTTTGAGCAGTACTTC.

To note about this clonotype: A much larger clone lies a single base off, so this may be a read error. CDR3 DNA: TGCGCCAGCAGCAGTGGCGATACTGGGGCCAACGTCCTGACTTTC. Protein: CASSSGDTGANVLTF. V usage is TRBV5-1 and J usage is TRBJ2-6; no clear D gene. Trimming removed 4 bases from V and 2 bases from J, with 10 bases in between. The germline V gene has CDR1 SGHRS and CDR2 YFSETQ. CDR3 length: 15 residues. Drawing the rest from reference TRBV5-1 and TRBJ2-6, the complete variable domain is KAGVTQTPRYLIKTRGQQVTLSCSPISGHRSVSWYQQTPGQGLQFLFEYFSETQRNKGNFPGRFSGRQFSNSRSEMNVSTLELGDSALYLCASSSGDTGANVLTFGAGSRLTVL.